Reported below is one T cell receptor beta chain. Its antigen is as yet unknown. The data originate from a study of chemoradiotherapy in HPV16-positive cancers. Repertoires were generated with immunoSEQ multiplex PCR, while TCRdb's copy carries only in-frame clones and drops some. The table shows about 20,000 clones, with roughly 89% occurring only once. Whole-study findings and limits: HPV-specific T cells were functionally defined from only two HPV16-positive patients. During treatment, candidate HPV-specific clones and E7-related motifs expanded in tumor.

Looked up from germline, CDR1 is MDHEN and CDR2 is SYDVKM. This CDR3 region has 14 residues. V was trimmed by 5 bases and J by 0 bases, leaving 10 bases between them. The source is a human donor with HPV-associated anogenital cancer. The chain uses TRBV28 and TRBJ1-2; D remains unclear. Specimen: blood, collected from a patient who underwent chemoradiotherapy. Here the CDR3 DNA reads TGTGCCAGCAGTACGGACGGAGCTAACTATGGCTACACCTTC. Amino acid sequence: CASSTDGANYGYTF.